The 17 T cell receptor beta chains presented below share a single source sample, sequenced in a study of CD8 T cells in Susac syndrome. It was with random hexamers that roughly 0.5 to 1 ug RNA was reverse transcribed. MiXCR was run by TCRdb on the immunoSEQ multiplex PCR reads, yielding one entry per CDR3 protein. The sample has about 180,000 distinct CDR3 sequences, just under 95% seen once. Sequenced input: CD4+ T cells from PBMCs. These receptors were collected from a human donor with Susac syndrome.

This clonotype was detected a few times. V and J are TRBV25-1 and TRBJ1-3, with D tentatively TRBD1 (5 bases). Between the trimmed V and J ends, which lost 5 bases and 4 bases, there was a span of 9 bases. The CDR3 is 13 amino acids. Germline CDR1 reads MGHDK; CDR2 reads SYGVNS. The CDR3 DNA follows: TGTGCCAGCAGTTTGGCAGGGGGAAACACCATATATTTT. Protein product: CASSLAGGNTIYF.

V gene TRBV20-1 combines with J gene TRBJ2-3; 14 nucleotides align to TRBD2. Germline trimming cut 4 bases from V and 3 bases from J; bases unmatched to any gene: 3. This CDR3 has 15 residues. In germline, CDR1 is DFQATT, CDR2 SNEGSKA (reference sequence). The CDR3: CSAIGTSGRTDTQYF. CDR3 sequence (DNA): TGCAGTGCTATCGGGACTAGCGGGAGAACAGATACGCAGTATTTT.

The V gene is TRBV20-1, the J gene TRBJ2-1; D unresolved. Germline V gene sequence: CDR1 DFQATT, CDR2 SNEGSKA (reference sequence). The ends were cut back, 3 bases at V and 9 bases at J, with 9 bases in the middle. This CDR3 is built from 11 residues. For the CDR3, the DNA is TGCAGTGCTAGTGGGAATATTGAGCAGTTCTTC. Translated: CSASGNIEQFF.

The chain links TRBV6-1 to TRBJ2-6, with TRBD1 identical over 7 bases. V shed 4 bases and J 5 bases; nucleotides not matched to a gene: 8. This CDR3 has 16 residues. Germline-derived CDR1 and CDR2 are MNHNS and SASEGT. The CDR3 here is CASSGGTAARANVLTF. For the CDR3, the DNA is TGTGCCAGCAGTGGAGGGACAGCAGCTAGGGCCAACGTCCTGACTTTC.

This sequence joins TRBV6-2 or TRBV6-3 and TRBJ1-1, with 8 bases aligning to TRBD1. This CDR3 is built from 16 residues. With 5 bases clipped from V and 2 bases from J, the junction kept 10 bases outside the gene matches. CDR1 MNHEY and CDR2 SVGEGT come from the germline V gene. In nucleotides, the CDR3 is TGTGCCAGCAGTACCCTCGACAGGGGAAGCAACACTGAAGCTTTCTTT. This codes for CASSTLDRGSNTEAFF.

The V call is TRBV3-1, the J call TRBJ2-3; unclear D gene. V lost 3 bases, J lost 4 bases, and 11 bases lay in between. This CDR3 contains 14 residues. The germline gives CDR1 LGHDT, CDR2 YNNKEL (reference sequence). CDR3 region: CASSQDLGSDTQYF. Here the CDR3 DNA reads TGTGCCAGCAGCCAGGATCTAGGATCAGATACGCAGTATTTT.

The chain carries TRBV20-1 and TRBJ2-7; TRBD2 agrees at 8 bases. J gave up 3 bases and V 5 bases, and 6 bases lay outside the gene matches. Germline CDR1 and CDR2: DFQATT and SNEGSKA (reference sequence). There are 13 residues in the CDR3. This CDR3 is CSARESGSYEQYF. The CDR3 DNA reads TGCAGTGCTCGTGAGAGCGGGAGCTACGAGCAGTACTTC.

The V call is TRBV5-1, the J call TRBJ2-7; 9 positions match TRBD2. Germline trimming cut 7 bases from V and 6 bases from J; bases unmatched to any gene: 8. The germline V gene encodes CDR1 SGHRS and CDR2 YFSETQ. The length of the CDR3 is 13 residues. The CDR3 reads CASATGLAGEQYF. In DNA, the CDR3 is TGCGCCAGCGCCACGGGACTAGCCGGCGAGCAGTACTTC.

V gene TRBV27 combines with J gene TRBJ1-2; D uncertain. Germline V lookup: CDR1 MNHEY, CDR2 SMNVEV (reference sequence). This CDR3 is 15 amino acids long. V was pared by 4 bases and J by 4 bases, with 16 bases between. The CDR3 nucleotides read TGTGCCAGCAGTTCCTACCTCGGGCTAGGCTATGGCTACACCTTC. It specifies CASSSYLGLGYGYTF.

The CDR3 DNA follows: TGTGCCAGCGTCCTAGCGGGAACCGGGGAGCTGTTTTTT. Translating gives CASVLAGTGELFF. The chain combines TRBV28 with TRBJ2-2, with 9 bases lining up with TRBD2. With V trimmed by 8 bases and J by 5 bases, 3 bases remained unmatched. Germline CDR1 MDHEN, CDR2 SYDVKM. CDR3 length equals 13 residues. The variable domain in full, with the rest retrieved from reference TRBV28 and TRBJ2-2, is DVKVTQSSRYLVKRTGEKVFLECVQDMDHENMFWYRQDPGLGLRLIYFSYDVKMKEKGDIPEGYSVSREKKERFSLILESASTNQTSMYLCASVLAGTGELFFGEGSRLTVL.

The genes are TRBV3-1 and TRBJ2-3; TRBD2 agrees at 13 bases. V shed 4 bases, J shed 1 base, and the junction held 2 bases outside the gene matches. The length of the CDR3 is 16 residues. In germline, CDR1 is LGHDT, CDR2 YNNKEL (reference sequence). As DNA, the CDR3 is TGTGCCAGCAGCCGAGGACTAGCGGGGGGCACAGATACGCAGTATTTT. Translation: CASSRGLAGGTDTQYF.

The chain combines TRBV6-1 with TRBJ1-5, with unresolved D. Trimming removed 5 bases from V and 0 bases from J, with 5 bases in between. Germline CDR1 MNHNS, CDR2 SASEGT. The CDR3 contains 13 residues. The CDR3 spells CASSTISNQPQHF. CDR3 DNA: TGTGCCAGCAGTACAATTAGCAATCAGCCCCAGCATTTT.

This clonotype was seen once. The chain carries TRBV20-1 and TRBJ1-5; 7 positions agree with TRBD1. Germline assignment: CDR1 DFQATT and CDR2 SNEGSKA (reference sequence). J was trimmed by 2 bases and V by 1 base; bases with no gene match: 5. The CDR3 has 15 residues. CDR3 DNA sequence: TGCAGTGCTAGAGCGACAGGGAGACGCAATCAGCCCCAGCATTTT. It codes for CSARATGRRNQPQHF.

The chain links TRBV19 to TRBJ1-5, with TRBD1 as a possible D gene (6 bases). Germline V gene sequence: CDR1 LNHDA, CDR2 SQIVND (reference sequence). Between the trimmed V and J ends, which lost 6 bases and 4 bases, there was a span of 10 bases. The CDR3 is 13 amino acids. CDR3 sequence reads: CASSGTTNQPQHF. The CDR3 coding sequence is TGTGCCAGTAGCGGGACAACGAATCAGCCCCAGCATTTT.

This chain links TRBV28 with TRBJ1-5, with D perhaps matching TRBD1 (6 bases). The CDR3 is 16 amino acids. The germline V gene encodes CDR1 MDHEN and CDR2 SYDVKM. Trimming took 2 bases from V and 6 from J, leaving 17 bases between them. Here the CDR3 reads CASSLGPGARGQPQHF. CDR3 nucleotides: TGTGCCAGCAGTTTAGGTCCGGGGGCGCGAGGTCAGCCCCAGCATTTT. The variable domain in full, with the rest retrieved from reference TRBV28 and TRBJ1-5, is DVKVTQSSRYLVKRTGEKVFLECVQDMDHENMFWYRQDPGLGLRLIYFSYDVKMKEKGDIPEGYSVSREKKERFSLILESASTNQTSMYLCASSLGPGARGQPQHFGDGTRLSIL.

This clonotype has only one observation. This chain links TRBV19 with TRBJ1-1; D remains ambiguous. With 4 bases removed from V and 10 bases from J, the gap between germline ends came to 16 bases. Germline CDR1 LNHDA, CDR2 SQIVND (reference sequence). This CDR3 is built from 13 residues. CDR3 residues: CASSNIDGPGAFF. In DNA form, the CDR3 reads TGTGCCAGTAGTAATATTGACGGGCCGGGAGCTTTCTTT.

The chain uses TRBV27 and TRBJ2-1; 7 bases match TRBD1. CDR3 length: 12 amino acids. J lost 9 bases, V lost 6 bases, and 5 bases had no gene match. Per germline, CDR1 MNHEY and CDR2 SMNVEV (reference sequence). The DNA of the CDR3 is TGTGCCAGCAGATACAGGGGTAGTGAGCAGTTCTTC. Its protein product is CASRYRGSEQFF.